These 17 T cell receptor beta chains share one sample of origin, sequenced in a study of identical twins. MiXCR was run by TCRdb on the 5' RACE reads, yielding one entry per CDR3 protein. The sample has 250,000 or so distinct CDR3 sequences; approximately 7% are singletons. These records were also assigned to another study, of yellow fever vaccine responses in identical twins.

The sequencing input was memory (CD45RO+) T cells sorted from blood. The receptors shown here come from a woman aged 18-29 years in good health.

This clonotype was recorded at least ten times. V is TRBV6-6 and J is TRBJ1-2; a possible D gene is TRBD1 (5 bases). V was shortened by 2 bases and J by 8 bases, with 9 bases between the two germline ends. The CDR3 has 12 residues. In germline, CDR1 is MNHNY, CDR2 SVGAGI (reference sequence). The CDR3 reads CASSYVGEGYTF. The CDR3 DNA reads TGTGCCAGCAGTTACGTAGGGGAGGGCTACACCTTC.

This clonotype came up a few times. The gene calls are TRBV6-5 and TRBJ2-5, with 13 bases that match TRBD2. J lost 4 bases, V lost 4 bases, and 12 bases had no gene match. The CDR3 spans 18 residues. From germline, CDR1 is MNHEY and CDR2 SVGAGI. This CDR3 is CASSSTSGRRSWGETQYF. DNA of the CDR3: TGTGCCAGCAGTTCGACTAGCGGGAGGAGGTCCTGGGGAGAGACCCAGTACTTC.

This clonotype has only a few counts. The rearrangement joins TRBV28 to TRBJ2-7; 9 positions agree with TRBD1. V was pared by 2 bases and J by 3 bases, with 5 bases of the junction left unmatched. This CDR3 is 15 amino acids long. Germline V gene sequence: CDR1 MDHEN, CDR2 SYDVKM. The CDR3 spells CASSLGGQGGYEQYF. DNA of the CDR3: TGTGCCAGCAGTTTAGGGGGACAGGGAGGCTACGAGCAGTACTTC.

This clonotype was observed at least ten times. This rearrangement joins TRBV27 to TRBJ2-2; 8 bases are shared with TRBD1. The germline V gene encodes CDR1 MNHEY and CDR2 SMNVEV (reference sequence). The CDR3 loop spans 15 amino acids. The V and J ends lost 6 bases and 0 bases, in that order; junction bases with no gene match: 3. The CDR3 protein is CASRTGATNTGELFF. The CDR3 DNA reads as TGTGCCAGCAGGACAGGGGCTACGAACACCGGGGAGCTGTTTTTT.

This clonotype was detected ten times or more. The gene calls are TRBV12-3 or TRBV12-4 and TRBJ1-5, with D perhaps TRBD1 (6 bases). CDR3 length equals 15 residues. V lost 2 bases to trimming and J lost 2 bases, with 10 bases between them. CDR3 region: CASSLSAGGNQPQHF. CDR3 coding DNA: TGTGCCAGCAGTTTATCGGCAGGGGGCAATCAGCCCCAGCATTTT.

In this sample, this clonotype turned up a few times. The V and J genes are TRBV28 and TRBJ2-3; no firm D call. The CDR3 runs 13 residues. Per the germline V gene, CDR1 is MDHEN and CDR2 is SYDVKM. Between the trimmed V and J ends, which lost 6 bases and 6 bases, there was a span of 13 bases. In DNA form, the CDR3 reads TGTGCCAGCAGGAGGCCGGGCATGGATACGCAGTATTTT. This sequence encodes CASRRPGMDTQYF.

The rearrangement joins TRBV2 to TRBJ2-1; 8 positions match TRBD1. Trimming took 9 bases from V and 4 from J; bases not matched to a gene: 2. CDR1 SNHLY and CDR2 FYNNEI come from the germline V gene. This CDR3 spans 12 amino acids. CDR3 DNA: TGTGCCAGGGGGGACAGGTACAATGAGCAGTTCTTC. Translation: CARGDRYNEQFF. Full variable domain (missing parts from reference TRBV2 and TRBJ2-1): EPEVTQTPSHQVTQMGQEVILRCVPISNHLYFYWYRQILGQKVEFLVSFYNNEISEKSEIFDDQFSVERPDGSNFTLKIRSTKLEDSAMYFCARGDRYNEQFFGPGTRLTVL.

The rearrangement links TRBV6-1 to TRBJ2-5; weak D call: TRBD1 (5 bases). The V and J ends lost 4 bases and 6 bases respectively, with 9 bases between them. Germline CDR1 reads MNHNS; CDR2 reads SASEGT. The CDR3 sequence is 12 residues long. The CDR3 DNA follows: TGTGCCAGCAGTGGGGGCGGAAAGACCCAGTACTTC. This sequence encodes CASSGGGKTQYF.

This clonotype has a count of ten or more. The chain couples TRBV11-1 to TRBJ2-1, with TRBD2 matching 11 bases. V lost 4 bases to trimming and J lost 2 bases; unmatched junction nucleotides: 13. This CDR3 has 19 residues. The germline V gene encodes CDR1 SGHAT and CDR2 FQDESV (reference sequence). In nucleotides, the CDR3 is TGTGCCAGCAGCTCCCGGCGGACTAGCGGGTCCTCCGCCTACAATGAGCAGTTCTTC. This gives the protein CASSSRRTSGSSAYNEQFF.

The chain carries TRBV11-2 and TRBJ2-3, with D tentatively TRBD2 (5 bases). CDR1 and CDR2 (germline): SGHAT, FQNNGV. Trimming removed 5 bases from V and 5 bases from J, with 11 bases in between. The CDR3 has 13 amino acids. The CDR3 DNA reads as TGTGCCAGCAGCCTCGGGGAGAAAGATACGCAGTATTTT. This codes for CASSLGEKDTQYF. Full variable domain (rest looked up from reference TRBV11-2 and TRBJ2-3): EAGVAQSPRYKIIEKRQSVAFWCNPISGHATLYWYQQILGQGPKLLIQFQNNGVVDDSQLPKDRFSAERLKGVDSTLKIQPAKLEDSAVYLCASSLGEKDTQYFGPGTRLTVL.

The chain carries TRBV7-7 and TRBJ1-5, with TRBD1 as a possible D gene (6 bases). The V gene's germline CDR1 is SSHAT and CDR2 FNYEAQ (reference sequence). There are 18 residues in the CDR3. V was clipped by 1 base and J by 3 bases, with 19 bases between them. The CDR3 region is CASSLERDGGANNQPQHF. The CDR3 DNA sequence: TGTGCCAGCAGCTTAGAACGGGATGGGGGGGCGAACAATCAGCCCCAGCATTTT.

The chain links TRBV2 to TRBJ2-7; D gene ambiguous. V was cut by 4 bases and J by 5 bases, with 9 bases left in between. Germline V gene sequence: CDR1 SNHLY, CDR2 FYNNEI. The CDR3 totals 12 residues. The CDR3 is CASSVAPHEQYF. CDR3 coding DNA: TGTGCCAGCAGTGTTGCCCCCCACGAGCAGTACTTC.

The genes are TRBV11-1 and TRBJ2-6; D not resolved. V was trimmed by 1 base and J by 4 bases, leaving 5 bases between them. CDR3 size: 14 residues. Germline values: CDR1 SGHAT, CDR2 FQDESV (reference sequence). CDR3 sequence reads: CASSLGGGANVLTF. The CDR3 region has the DNA TGTGCCAGCAGCTTAGGTGGGGGGGCCAACGTCCTGACTTTC.

V gene TRBV5-5 combines with J gene TRBJ2-3, with D perhaps matching TRBD2 (5 bases). Trimming left V 1 base short and J 11 bases short, with 14 bases between. The CDR3 runs 13 residues. CDR1 SGHKS and CDR2 YYEKEE come from the germline V gene (reference sequence). The CDR3, as DNA: TGTGCCAGCAGCTTGTTCTCCGGGGTTGGGCAGTATTTT. It codes for CASSLFSGVGQYF.

This clonotype was observed many times. This rearrangement joins TRBV12-3 or TRBV12-4 to TRBJ1-1, with 8 bases identical to TRBD1. V shed 4 bases and J 1 base; nucleotides not matched to a gene: 5. This CDR3 spans 15 amino acids. The CDR3 region is CASSSRTGRNTEAFF. CDR3 nucleotides: TGTGCCAGCAGTTCCAGGACAGGGAGGAACACTGAAGCTTTCTTT.

This clonotype has only a few counts. The rearrangement joins TRBV4-1 to TRBJ2-6; 10 bases line up with TRBD1. J gave up 3 bases and V 2 bases, and 4 bases lay outside the gene matches. The V gene's germline CDR1 is MGHRA and CDR2 YSYEKL. The CDR3 sequence is 17 residues long. CDR3 bases: TGCGCCAGCAGCCAAAAGGGGACAGGGGTTGGGGCCAACGTCCTGACTTTC. Protein product: CASSQKGTGVGANVLTF.

V usage is TRBV7-2 and J usage is TRBJ2-3; the match to TRBD2 covers 7 bases. The V gene's germline CDR1 is SGHTA and CDR2 FQGNSA. The CDR3 is 16 amino acids. V shed 4 bases, J shed 4 bases, and the junction held 11 bases outside the gene matches. The DNA for the CDR3 is TGTGCCAGCAGCTCGATAGCGGGCGCTAGGGCAGATACGCAGTATTTT. It codes for CASSSIAGARADTQYF. Based on the CDR3 plus reference TRBV7-2 and TRBJ2-3, the full variable domain is GAGVSQSPSNKVTEKGKDVELRCDPISGHTALYWYRQSLGQGLEFLIYFQGNSAPDKSGLPSDRFSAERTGGSVSTLTIQRTQQEDSAVYLCASSSIAGARADTQYFGPGTRLTVL.